The 6 T cell receptor beta chains given below trace back to one sample, sequenced in a study of regulatory T cells in long-lasting Graves disease. Library construction for TCR beta used iRepertoire HTBI primers and Arm-PCR of CDR3 regions. TCRdb fed the multiplex PCR reads into MiXCR, producing one record per CDR3 protein. The sample includes under 350,000 distinct CDR3 sequences, 20% to 25% of them seen just once. Time point here: persistent/refractory GD, antithyroid drugs over 5 years with positive TRAb. PBMC RNA served as the TCR library source. The material was peripheral blood mononuclear cells (PBMCs), obtained when the disease was refractory, from a patient treated with antithyroid drugs. These receptors were taken from a female donor with Graves disease.

This sequence joins TRBV30 and TRBJ2-7, with D unresolved. Germline-derived CDR1 and CDR2 are GTSNPN and SVGIG (reference sequence). The V gene lost 7 bases and the J gene lost 2 bases, with 15 bases spanning the gap. The CDR3 extends over 13 amino acids. CDR3 DNA: TGTGCCTATTGGACGTCTGACGCCTACGAGCAGTACTTC. Amino acids: CAYWTSDAYEQYF.

A few counts support this clonotype. V and J are TRBV19 and TRBJ2-7, with 7 positions matching TRBD1. CDR3 length equals 14 residues. Germline assignment: CDR1 LNHDA and CDR2 SQIVND (reference sequence). With 6 bases clipped from V and 2 bases from J, the junction kept 7 bases outside the gene matches. In nucleotides, the CDR3 is TGTGCCAGTAGGGGGCAGGGGGAACCCTACGAGCAGTACTTC. Protein sequence: CASRGQGEPYEQYF.

The chain has TRBV18 and TRBJ1-3; no definite D call. CDR1 KGHSH and CDR2 LQKENI come from the germline V gene. CDR3 length equals 15 residues. V lost 2 bases and J 0 bases, leaving 8 bases between the germline ends. CDR3 nucleotides: TGTGCCAGCTCACCAGGCAGCGCCTCTGGAAACACCATATATTTT. Translating it yields CASSPGSASGNTIYF.

The chain joins TRBV5-1 to TRBJ2-7, with D possibly being TRBD1 or TRBD2 (5 bases each). Trimming removed 2 bases at V and 3 bases at J, with 24 bases between. The CDR3 has 18 amino acids. Germline loops: CDR1 SGHRS, CDR2 YFSETQ. CDR3 residues: CASSFHSPPTGLIYEQYF. DNA for the CDR3: TGCGCCAGCAGCTTCCACTCACCCCCAACGGGGCTTATCTACGAGCAGTACTTC.

This clonotype was found a few times. V gene TRBV6-5 combines with J gene TRBJ1-2; 7 bases are a match to TRBD1. V gave up 0 bases and J gave up 10 bases; unmatched junction bases: 8. The CDR3 runs to 14 residues. The germline CDR1 and CDR2 sequences are MNHEY and SVGAGI. The CDR3 is CASSYSLGRGDYTF. CDR3 coding DNA: TGTGCCAGCAGTTACTCGTTGGGCAGGGGGGACTACACCTTC.

V and J are TRBV3-1 and TRBJ2-7; 10 positions match TRBD2. The CDR3 spans 15 residues. Germline assignment: CDR1 LGHDT and CDR2 YNNKEL (reference sequence). The J segment lost 4 bases and the V segment lost 4 bases, leaving 7 bases of the junction unmatched. The CDR3 is CASSPPLAGAYEQYF. CDR3 coding DNA: TGTGCCAGCAGCCCCCCCCTAGCGGGAGCTTACGAGCAGTACTTC.